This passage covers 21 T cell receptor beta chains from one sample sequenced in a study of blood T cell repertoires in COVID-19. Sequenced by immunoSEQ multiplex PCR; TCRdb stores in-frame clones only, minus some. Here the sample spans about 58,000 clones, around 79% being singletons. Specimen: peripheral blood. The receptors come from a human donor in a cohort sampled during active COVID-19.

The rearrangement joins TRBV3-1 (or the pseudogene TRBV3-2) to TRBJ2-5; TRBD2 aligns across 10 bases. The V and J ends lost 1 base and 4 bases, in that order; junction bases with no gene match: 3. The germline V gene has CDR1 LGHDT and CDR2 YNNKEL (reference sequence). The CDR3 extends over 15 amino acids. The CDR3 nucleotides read TGTGCCAGCAGCCAAGGGACTAGCGGAACAGAGACCCAGTACTTC. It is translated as CASSQGTSGTETQYF.

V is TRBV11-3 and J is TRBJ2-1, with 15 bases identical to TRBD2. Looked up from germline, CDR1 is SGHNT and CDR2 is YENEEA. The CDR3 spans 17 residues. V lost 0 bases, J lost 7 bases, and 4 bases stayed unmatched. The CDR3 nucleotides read TGTGCCAGCAGCTTAGAGGTGGGGACTAGCGGGAGGAATGAGCAGTTCTTC. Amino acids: CASSLEVGTSGRNEQFF.

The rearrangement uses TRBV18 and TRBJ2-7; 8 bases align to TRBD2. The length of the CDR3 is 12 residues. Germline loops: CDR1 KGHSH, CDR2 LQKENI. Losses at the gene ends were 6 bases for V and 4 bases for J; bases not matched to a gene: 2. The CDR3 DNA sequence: TGTGCCAGCTCCACTAGCGGATACGAGCAGTACTTC. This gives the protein CASSTSGYEQYF.

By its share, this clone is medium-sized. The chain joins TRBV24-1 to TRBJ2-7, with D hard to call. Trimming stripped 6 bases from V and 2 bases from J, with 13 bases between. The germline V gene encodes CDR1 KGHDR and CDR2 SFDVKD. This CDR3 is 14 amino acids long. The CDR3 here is CATSSLGRAYEQYF. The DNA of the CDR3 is TGTGCCACCAGTTCTCTGGGCCGAGCCTACGAGCAGTACTTC.

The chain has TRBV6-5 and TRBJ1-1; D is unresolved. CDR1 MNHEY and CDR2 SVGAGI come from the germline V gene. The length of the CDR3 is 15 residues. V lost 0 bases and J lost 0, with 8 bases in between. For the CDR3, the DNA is TGTGCCAGCAGTTACTCTTGGGCAATGAACACTGAAGCTTTCTTT. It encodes CASSYSWAMNTEAFF.

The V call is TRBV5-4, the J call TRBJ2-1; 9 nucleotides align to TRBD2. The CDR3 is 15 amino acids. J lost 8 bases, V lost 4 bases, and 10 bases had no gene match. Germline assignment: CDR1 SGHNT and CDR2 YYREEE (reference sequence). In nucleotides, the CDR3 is TGTGCCAGCAGCCCCCGACTAGCGGAGGGGCATGAGCAGTTCTTC. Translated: CASSPRLAEGHEQFF.

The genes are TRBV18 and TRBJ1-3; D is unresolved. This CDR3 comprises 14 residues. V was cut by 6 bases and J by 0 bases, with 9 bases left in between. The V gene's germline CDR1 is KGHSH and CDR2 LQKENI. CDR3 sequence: CASSFSNSGNTIYF. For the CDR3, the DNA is TGTGCCAGCTCGTTCTCTAACTCTGGAAACACCATATATTTT.

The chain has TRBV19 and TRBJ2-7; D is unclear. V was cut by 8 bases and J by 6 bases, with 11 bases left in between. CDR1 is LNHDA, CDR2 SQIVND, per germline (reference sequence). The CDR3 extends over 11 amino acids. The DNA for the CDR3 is TGTGCCAGTTCCTCTTACGGCGAGCAGTACTTC. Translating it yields CASSSYGEQYF.

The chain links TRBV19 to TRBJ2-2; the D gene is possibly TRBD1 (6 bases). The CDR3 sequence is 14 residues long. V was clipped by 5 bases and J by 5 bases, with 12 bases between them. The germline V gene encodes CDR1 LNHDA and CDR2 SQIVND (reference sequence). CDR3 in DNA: TGTGCCAGTAGTTTTAACAGGGAGACCGGGGAGCTGTTTTTT. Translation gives CASSFNRETGELFF.

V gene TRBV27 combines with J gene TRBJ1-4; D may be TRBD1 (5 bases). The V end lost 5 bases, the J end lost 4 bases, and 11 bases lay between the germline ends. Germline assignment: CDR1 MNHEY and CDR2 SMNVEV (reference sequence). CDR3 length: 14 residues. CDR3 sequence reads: CASSVHRFNEKLFF. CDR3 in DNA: TGTGCCAGCAGTGTCCACAGGTTTAATGAAAAACTGTTTTTT.

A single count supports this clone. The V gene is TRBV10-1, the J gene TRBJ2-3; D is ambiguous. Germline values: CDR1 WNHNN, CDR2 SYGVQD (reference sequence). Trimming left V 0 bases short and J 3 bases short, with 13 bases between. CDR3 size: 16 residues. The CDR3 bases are TGCGCCAGCAGTGAGTCGTATTTAGAGTCGACAGATACGCAGTATTTT. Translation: CASSESYLESTDTQYF.

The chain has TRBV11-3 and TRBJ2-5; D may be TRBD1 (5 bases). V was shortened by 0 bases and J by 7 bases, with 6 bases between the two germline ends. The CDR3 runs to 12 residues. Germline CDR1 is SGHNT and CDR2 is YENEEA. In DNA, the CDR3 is TGTGCCAGCAGCTTAGATAGGGGGACCCAGTACTTC. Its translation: CASSLDRGTQYF.

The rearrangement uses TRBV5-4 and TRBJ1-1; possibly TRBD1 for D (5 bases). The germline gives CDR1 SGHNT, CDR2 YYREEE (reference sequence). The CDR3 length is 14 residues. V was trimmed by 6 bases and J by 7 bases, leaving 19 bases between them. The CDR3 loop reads CASNQVGLGDEAFF. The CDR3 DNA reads TGTGCCAGCAATCAAGTAGGGTTAGGGGATGAAGCTTTCTTT.

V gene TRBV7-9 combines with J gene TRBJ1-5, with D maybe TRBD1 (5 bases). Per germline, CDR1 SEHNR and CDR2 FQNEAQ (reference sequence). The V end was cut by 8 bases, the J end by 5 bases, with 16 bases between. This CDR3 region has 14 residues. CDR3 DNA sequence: TGTGCCAGCTCCACCGTCAAAGGGGATCAGCCCCAGCATTTT. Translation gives CASSTVKGDQPQHF.

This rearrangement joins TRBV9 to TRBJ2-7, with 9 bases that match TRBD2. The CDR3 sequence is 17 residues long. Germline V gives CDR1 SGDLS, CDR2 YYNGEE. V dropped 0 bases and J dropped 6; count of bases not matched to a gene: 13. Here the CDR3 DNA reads TGTGCCAGCAGCGTAGGGGGCTCCGGGACTAGCCCGCCCGAGCAGTACTTC. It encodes CASSVGGSGTSPPEQYF.

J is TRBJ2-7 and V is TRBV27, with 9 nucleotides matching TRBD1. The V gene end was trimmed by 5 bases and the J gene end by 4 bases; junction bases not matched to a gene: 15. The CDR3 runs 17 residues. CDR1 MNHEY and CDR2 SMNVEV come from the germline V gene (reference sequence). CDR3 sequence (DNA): TGTGCCAGCAGTCATACCCCCGGGACAGGGAAGGGTTACGAGCAGTACTTC. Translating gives CASSHTPGTGKGYEQYF.

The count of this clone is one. CDR3 amino acids: CASSLSGPIYEQYF. The CDR3 bases are TGTGCCAGCAGTTTATCGGGCCCGATTTACGAGCAGTACTTC. The J gene is TRBJ2-7, the V gene TRBV27; no clear D. Germline-derived CDR1 and CDR2 are MNHEY and SMNVEV (reference sequence). V was shortened by 0 bases and J by 4 bases, with 10 bases between the two germline ends. The CDR3 length is 14 residues.

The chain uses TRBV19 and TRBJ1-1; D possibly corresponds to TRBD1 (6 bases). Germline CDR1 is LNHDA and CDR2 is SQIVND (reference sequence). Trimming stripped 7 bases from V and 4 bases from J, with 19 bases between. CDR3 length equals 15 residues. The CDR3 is CASTLAGTTVTEAFF. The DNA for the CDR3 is TGTGCCAGTACCCTTGCCGGGACAACCGTCACTGAAGCTTTCTTT.

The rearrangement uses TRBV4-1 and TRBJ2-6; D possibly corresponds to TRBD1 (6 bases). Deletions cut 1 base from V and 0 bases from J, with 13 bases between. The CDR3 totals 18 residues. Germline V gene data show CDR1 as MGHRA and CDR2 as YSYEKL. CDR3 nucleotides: TGCGCCAGCAGCCAAGCATCAGGGGTTAGCTCTGGGGCCAACGTCCTGACTTTC. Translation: CASSQASGVSSGANVLTF.

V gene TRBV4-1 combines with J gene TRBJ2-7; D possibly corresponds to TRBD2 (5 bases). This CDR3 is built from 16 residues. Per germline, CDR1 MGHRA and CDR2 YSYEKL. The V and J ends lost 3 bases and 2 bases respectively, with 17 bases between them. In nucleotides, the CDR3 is TGCGCCAGCAGCCAGGATTGGGGAGAGCCTACCTACGAGCAGTACTTC. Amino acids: CASSQDWGEPTYEQYF.

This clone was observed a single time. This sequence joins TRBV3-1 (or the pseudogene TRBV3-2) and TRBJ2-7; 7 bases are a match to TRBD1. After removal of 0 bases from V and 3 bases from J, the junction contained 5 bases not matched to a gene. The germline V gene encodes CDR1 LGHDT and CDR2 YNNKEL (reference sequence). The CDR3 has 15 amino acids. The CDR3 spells CASSQERQGFYEQYF. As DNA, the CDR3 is TGTGCCAGCAGCCAAGAAAGACAGGGATTCTACGAGCAGTACTTC.